This is a list of T cell receptor beta chains from one sample in a study of blood T cell repertoires in COVID-19. Clones were read by immunoSEQ multiplex PCR, and TCRdb kept only the in-frame ones, dropping some. The repertoire holds 250,000 to 300,000 clones, with under 90% as singletons. Sequencing was done on a sample of peripheral blood. All receptors derive from a young woman with acute or convalescent COVID-19. Each CDR3 is given with its conserved first and last residue. A D gene is named only where the DNA matches it firmly. Size is omitted from some rows. Given values are once, few, many or a class for expanded clones.

11,TRBV6-5,.,.,TRBJ2-7,CASTLNYEQYF,TGTGCCAGCACTTTAAATTACGAGCAGTACTTC
16,TRBV18,.,.,TRBJ2-5,CASSPPSAGVKETQYF,TGTGCCAGCTCACCACCGTCGGCAGGGGTTAAGGAGACCCAGTACTTC
14,TRBV29-1,TRBD1,.,TRBJ1-4,CSVANRGPNEKLFF,TGCAGCGTTGCCAACAGGGGACCTAATGAAAAACTGTTTTTT
14,TRBV5-1,.,.,TRBJ2-5,CASSLGHVQETQYF,TGCGCCAGCAGCTTGGGGCACGTCCAAGAGACCCAGTACTTC
14,TRBV6-5,.,.,TRBJ2-7,CASSRGGDSYEQYF,TGTGCCAGCAGTAGGGGGGGGGATTCCTACGAGCAGTACTTC
15,TRBV7-9,TRBD1,few,TRBJ1-2,CASSLADRVGSGYTF,TGTGCCAGCAGCTTAGCGGACAGGGTGGGGTCAGGCTACACCTTC
17,TRBV4-3,.,.,TRBJ1-5,CASSQEIPGDGNQPQHF,TGCGCCAGCAGCCAAGAAATACCGGGGGATGGTAATCAGCCCCAGCATTTT
17,TRBV14,TRBD2,.,TRBJ2-5,CASSQHRLAGYQETQYF,TGTGCCAGCAGCCAACATAGACTAGCGGGGTACCAAGAGACCCAGTACTTC
15,TRBV18,.,many,TRBJ1-6,CASSQNREFYSPLHF,TGTGCCAGCTCACAAAACCGGGAATTTTATTCACCCCTCCACTTT
13,TRBV7-2,.,few,TRBJ2-3,CASSLRLTDTQYF,TGTGCCAGCAGCTTACGACTCACAGATACGCAGTATTTT
14,TRBV5-6,.,.,TRBJ2-7,CASSLGLGSYEQYF,TGTGCCAGCAGCTTGGGACTAGGGTCCTACGAGCAGTACTTC
12,TRBV28,TRBD1,.,TRBJ2-1,CASSLGQRTQFF,TGTGCCAGCAGTTTGGGACAGCGGACGCAGTTCTTC
16,TRBV9,.,.,TRBJ2-1,CASSVAGRGSYNEQFF,TGTGCCAGCAGCGTAGCCGGACGGGGGTCCTACAATGAGCAGTTCTTC
15,TRBV19,TRBD2,once,TRBJ2-1,CASSTTSGPYNEQFF,TGTGCCAGTAGTACGACTAGCGGGCCGTACAATGAGCAGTTCTTC
13,TRBV29-1,TRBD2,.,TRBJ2-1,CSVTSGIWLGQFF,TGCAGCGTGACTAGCGGAATATGGTTGGGGCAGTTCTTC
13,TRBV6-5,.,.,TRBJ1-2,CASSYSAGYGYTF,TGTGCCAGCAGTTACTCCGCAGGCTATGGCTACACCTTC
18,TRBV29-1,TRBD2,.,TRBJ2-1,CSVEDRGLARPTYNEQFF,TGCAGCGTTGAAGATCGAGGACTAGCTCGCCCTACCTACAATGAGCAGTTCTTC
14,TRBV18,.,.,TRBJ2-7,CASTLAGPSYEQYF,TGTGCCAGCACCCTTGCGGGGCCGTCCTACGAGCAGTACTTC
16,TRBV5-1,TRBD1,.,TRBJ2-5,CASSSGQASGRETQYF,TGCGCCAGCAGCTCCGGACAGGCGAGTGGGAGAGAGACCCAGTACTTC
16,TRBV13,.,.,TRBJ2-7,CASSLGVGQTAYEQYF,TGTGCCAGCAGCTTAGGGGTCGGACAGACAGCCTACGAGCAGTACTTC
19,TRBV7-8,TRBD2,.,TRBJ2-1,CASRPKIISGRAPKDEQFF,TGTGCCAGCCGTCCGAAGATTATTAGCGGGAGGGCCCCTAAAGATGAGCAGTTCTTC
14,TRBV27,.,.,TRBJ2-2,CASSFLQGAGELFF,TGTGCCAGCAGTTTCTTGCAGGGCGCCGGGGAGCTGTTTTTT
14,TRBV27,.,.,TRBJ2-7,CASSPFTSPYEQYF,TGTGCCAGCAGTCCCTTCACGAGCCCCTACGAGCAGTACTTC
15,TRBV19,TRBD2,.,TRBJ2-1,CASSISGSLYNEQFF,TGTGCCAGTAGTATAAGCGGGAGCCTATACAATGAGCAGTTCTTC
13,TRBV30,.,.,TRBJ1-1,CAWRAHDPTEAFF,TGTGCCTGGAGGGCCCACGATCCCACTGAAGCTTTCTTT
15,TRBV10-3,.,.,TRBJ2-7,CAISESTTRRYEQYF,TGTGCCATCAGTGAGTCGACAACGCGCCGCTACGAGCAGTACTTC
20,TRBV6-6,TRBD2,.,TRBJ2-1,CASSAQTGGLAESSYNEQFF,TGTGCCAGCAGCGCACAGACAGGGGGACTAGCGGAGAGCTCCTACAATGAGCAGTTCTTC
13,TRBV12-3/TRBV12-4,TRBD1,.,TRBJ2-3,CASTGGISDTQYF,TGTGCCAGCACAGGGGGCATTTCAGATACGCAGTATTTT
17,TRBV6-1,.,.,TRBJ1-4,CASSADKLPATNEKLFF,TGTGCCAGCAGTGCAGACAAGCTCCCAGCAACTAATGAAAAACTGTTTTTT
12,TRBV7-2,.,.,TRBJ2-1,CASSQTRNEQFF,TGTGCCAGCAGCCAAACTAGGAATGAGCAGTTCTTC
18,TRBV4-3,TRBD1,.,TRBJ2-1,CASSQDFTVQGRYNEQFF,TGCGCCAGCAGCCAAGATTTCACGGTACAGGGGCGATACAATGAGCAGTTCTTC
12,TRBV3-1/TRBV3-2,.,.,TRBJ1-2,CASSRENYGYTF,TGTGCCAGCAGCCGGGAGAACTATGGCTACACCTTC
15,TRBV7-2,TRBD1,.,TRBJ2-7,CASSSTGTGSYEQYF,TGTGCCAGCAGCTCCACCGGGACAGGGTCCTACGAGCAGTACTTC